This T cell receptor beta chain came from a study of CD8 T cells in Susac syndrome. TEMRA cells were FACS-enriched, and CD8+ and CD4+ T cells were isolated negatively. The RNA input was roughly 0.45 to 1 ug, and it was reverse transcribed with random hexamers. MiXCR was run by TCRdb on the immunoSEQ multiplex PCR reads, yielding one entry per CDR3 protein. The data show some 150,000 distinct CDR3 sequences, 94% seen once. V lost 6 bases to trimming and J lost 6 bases, with 9 bases between them. Germline V lookup: CDR1 DFQATT, CDR2 SNEGSKA (reference sequence). This CDR3 comprises 11 residues. What was sequenced was CD8+ T cells from PBMCs. This sequence originates from a human donor with multiple sclerosis. The chain is built from TRBV20-1 and TRBJ2-1; no definite D call. The CDR3 coding sequence is TGCAGTGCAGAAATGGGCAATGAGCAGTTCTTC. Protein: CSAEMGNEQFF.